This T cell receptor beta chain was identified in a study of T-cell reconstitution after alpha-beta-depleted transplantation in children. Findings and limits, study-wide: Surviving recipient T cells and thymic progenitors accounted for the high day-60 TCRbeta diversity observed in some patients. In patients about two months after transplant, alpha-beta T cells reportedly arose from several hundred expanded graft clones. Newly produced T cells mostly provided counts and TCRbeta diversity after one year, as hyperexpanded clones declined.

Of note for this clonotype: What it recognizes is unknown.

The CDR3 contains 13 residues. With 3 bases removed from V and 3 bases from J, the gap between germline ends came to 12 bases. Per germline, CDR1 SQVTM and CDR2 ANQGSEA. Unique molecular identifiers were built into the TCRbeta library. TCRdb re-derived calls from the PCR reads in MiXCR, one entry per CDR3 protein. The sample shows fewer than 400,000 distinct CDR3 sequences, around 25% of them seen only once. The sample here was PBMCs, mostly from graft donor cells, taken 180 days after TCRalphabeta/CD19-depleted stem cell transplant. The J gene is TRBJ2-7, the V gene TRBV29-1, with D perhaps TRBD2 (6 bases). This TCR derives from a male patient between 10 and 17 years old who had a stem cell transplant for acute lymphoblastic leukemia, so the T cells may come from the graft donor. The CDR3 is CSVESEGYYEQYF. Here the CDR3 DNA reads TGCAGCGTTGAGTCGGAGGGGTACTACGAGCAGTACTTC.